This T cell receptor (beta chain) was documented in a study of control samples from healthy donors and cancer patients. Some clones are missing from TCRdb's copy, which holds only in-frame ones; the method was immunoSEQ multiplex PCR. The sample has fewer than 90,000 clones; around 94% are singletons. Germline V lookup: CDR1 MRHNA, CDR2 SNTAGT. Trimming shortened V by 0 bases and J by 7 bases, and 19 bases separated the two germline ends. The CDR3 loop spans 16 amino acids. In its sample, this clone ranks as medium-sized. The clonotype comes from a woman between 40 and 50 years old in good health. Sequencing was carried out using blood. The V call is TRBV6-4, the J call TRBJ2-7; D gene unclear. In nucleotides, the CDR3 is TGTGCCAGCAGTGACTCGACCCCGCTAGTCCTCATAGAGCAGTACTTC. This encodes CASSDSTPLVLIEQYF.